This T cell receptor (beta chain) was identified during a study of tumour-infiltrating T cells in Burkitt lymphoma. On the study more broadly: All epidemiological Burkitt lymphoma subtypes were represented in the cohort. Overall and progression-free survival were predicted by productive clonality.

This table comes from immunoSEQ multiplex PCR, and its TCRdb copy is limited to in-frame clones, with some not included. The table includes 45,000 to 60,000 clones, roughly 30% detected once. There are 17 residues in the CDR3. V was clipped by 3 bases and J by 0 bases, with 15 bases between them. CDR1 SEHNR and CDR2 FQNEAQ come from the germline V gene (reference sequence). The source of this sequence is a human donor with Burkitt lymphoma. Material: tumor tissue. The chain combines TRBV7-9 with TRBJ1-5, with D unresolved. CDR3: CASSFGASLDSNQPQHF. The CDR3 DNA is TGTGCCAGCAGCTTCGGTGCATCACTTGATAGCAATCAGCCCCAGCATTTT.